These T cell receptor beta chains were read from a single sample in a study of T-cell memory formation after mild COVID-19. In TCRdb, the 5' RACE reads were re-called with MiXCR into one record per CDR3 protein. The sample lists hundreds of thousands of distinct CDR3 sequences; roughly 15% were seen once. The sequenced sample was PBMCs or a T cell subset sorted from them (not recorded which). The source of these receptors is a man aged 18 to 35 who had mild COVID-19 (a few samples of this study predate the infection). Cell type and time point are not known. CDR3s include the opening cysteine and the closing phenylalanine or tryptophan. A D gene is named only where the DNA matches it firmly. Expanded clones are given a class, and other clones once, few, many or no size at all.

D gene: .; V gene: TRBV5-5; clone size: many; J gene: TRBJ2-7; CDR3 protein: CASSLVLYEQYF; CDR3 DNA: TGTGCCAGCAGCTTGGTTCTCTACGAGCAGTACTTC
D gene: .; V gene: TRBV29-1; clone size: .; J gene: TRBJ1-1; CDR3 protein: CSSRLNTEAFF; CDR3 DNA: TGCAGCTCCCGGTTGAACACTGAAGCTTTCTTT
D gene: .; V gene: TRBV18; clone size: few; J gene: TRBJ2-1; CDR3 protein: CASSPGVSSYNEQFF; CDR3 DNA: TGTGCCAGCTCACCTGGGGTCAGCTCCTACAATGAGCAGTTCTTC
D gene: .; V gene: TRBV6-2/TRBV6-3; clone size: few; J gene: TRBJ2-5; CDR3 protein: CASSYSWETQYF; CDR3 DNA: TGTGCCAGCAGTTACTCGTGGGAGACCCAGTACTTC
D gene: .; V gene: TRBV20-1; clone size: .; J gene: TRBJ1-2; CDR3 protein: CSARGGAPDYGYTF; CDR3 DNA: TGCAGTGCTAGGGGGGGGGCACCAGACTATGGCTACACCTTC
D gene: .; V gene: TRBV7-2; clone size: few; J gene: TRBJ1-2; CDR3 protein: CASSSPGIDYGYTF; CDR3 DNA: TGTGCCAGCAGCTCCCCAGGGATAGACTATGGCTACACCTTC
D gene: .; V gene: TRBV7-9; clone size: .; J gene: TRBJ2-5; CDR3 protein: CASSLVAGGQTQYF; CDR3 DNA: TGTGCCAGCAGCTTAGTCGCCGGGGGTCAGACCCAGTACTTC
D gene: TRBD1; V gene: TRBV4-1; clone size: .; J gene: TRBJ2-1; CDR3 protein: CASSQAADRVSYNEQFF; CDR3 DNA: TGCGCCAGCAGCCAAGCCGCGGACAGGGTCTCCTACAATGAGCAGTTCTTC
D gene: TRBD2; V gene: TRBV5-1; clone size: .; J gene: TRBJ2-7; CDR3 protein: CASSTGLAGGRRSYEQYF; CDR3 DNA: TGCGCCTCCTCGACAGGGCTAGCGGGGGGCCGACGCTCCTACGAGCAGTACTTC
D gene: .; V gene: TRBV5-1; clone size: .; J gene: TRBJ2-3; CDR3 protein: CASSFDKGADTQYF; CDR3 DNA: TGCGCCAGCAGCTTCGATAAGGGCGCAGATACGCAGTATTTT
D gene: TRBD1; V gene: TRBV6-2/TRBV6-3; clone size: .; J gene: TRBJ2-5; CDR3 protein: CASSYPGQEETQYF; CDR3 DNA: TGTGCCAGCAGTTACCCGGGACAGGAAGAGACCCAGTACTTC
D gene: .; V gene: TRBV7-9; clone size: few; J gene: TRBJ1-1; CDR3 protein: CASSDLQETGTEAFF; CDR3 DNA: TGTGCCAGCAGCGATTTACAGGAAACTGGCACTGAAGCTTTCTTT
D gene: TRBD2; V gene: TRBV20-1; clone size: .; J gene: TRBJ2-3; CDR3 protein: CSASSSGGAITQYF; CDR3 DNA: TGCAGTGCTAGTTCTAGCGGGGGGGCCATAACGCAGTATTTT
D gene: .; V gene: TRBV21-1; clone size: few; J gene: TRBJ1-6; CDR3 protein: CASSNPPGQGERQGNNSPLHF; CDR3 DNA: TGTGCCAGCAGCAATCCCCCGGGACAGGGAGAGAGGCAGGGAAATAATTCACCCCTCCACTTT
D gene: TRBD1; V gene: TRBV5-5; clone size: few; J gene: TRBJ2-3; CDR3 protein: CASSGTGFSDTQYF; CDR3 DNA: TGTGCCAGCAGCGGGACAGGCTTTTCGGATACGCAGTATTTT
D gene: .; V gene: TRBV12-3/TRBV12-4; clone size: .; J gene: TRBJ1-1; CDR3 protein: CASMNRNTEAFF; CDR3 DNA: TGTGCCAGCATGAATCGGAACACTGAAGCTTTCTTT
D gene: .; V gene: TRBV18; clone size: .; J gene: TRBJ1-2; CDR3 protein: CASSPPLDGNYGYTF; CDR3 DNA: TGTGCCAGCTCACCACCGTTGGACGGTAACTATGGCTACACCTTC
D gene: .; V gene: TRBV29-1; clone size: .; J gene: TRBJ2-4; CDR3 protein: CSVTPRAKNIQYF; CDR3 DNA: TGCAGCGTGACGCCAAGAGCCAAAAACATTCAGTACTTC
D gene: .; V gene: TRBV24-1; clone size: .; J gene: TRBJ2-4; CDR3 protein: CATSDLNIQYF; CDR3 DNA: TGTGCCACCAGTGATTTAAACATTCAGTACTTC
D gene: .; V gene: TRBV6-2/TRBV6-3; clone size: few; J gene: TRBJ2-7; CDR3 protein: CASSYDHSYEQYF; CDR3 DNA: TGTGCCAGCAGTTACGACCATTCCTACGAGCAGTACTTC
D gene: TRBD1; V gene: TRBV14; clone size: .; J gene: TRBJ1-2; CDR3 protein: CASSPGTAYGYTF; CDR3 DNA: TGTGCCAGCAGTCCCGGGACAGCCTATGGCTACACCTTC
D gene: TRBD2; V gene: TRBV5-1; clone size: many; J gene: TRBJ2-7; CDR3 protein: CASSPIGTSGVSYEQYF; CDR3 DNA: TGCGCCAGCAGCCCCATCGGGACTAGCGGGGTCTCCTACGAGCAGTACTTC